This TCR beta chain was found in a study of neurological immune-mediated disorders (dated by TCRdb to the late 2010s). Concerning the study at large: Among the roughly 34 multiple sclerosis patients, relapsing-remitting MS was present in some 30 and secondary progressive MS was present in 3. Peripheral blood TCR-beta repertoires from patients with HTLV-I-associated myelopathy (HAM/TSP), patients with multiple sclerosis, and healthy controls were compared in the study using UMI-based sequencing. The approximately 96 TCR-beta libraries covered PBMC samples along with longitudinal samples, technical triplicates, and paired sorted CD4+ and CD8+ T-cell subsets. Of the 60 to 70 subjects in the cohort, about 14 were HAM/TSP patients, some 35 were multiple sclerosis patients, and some 20 were healthy controls.

The CDR3 starts with the cysteine, ends with the phenylalanine, and has 17 residues. Only the CDR3 DNA is retained, 51 bases long and in frame from the first base. The germline V gene encodes CDR1 KGHSH and CDR2 LQKENI. V loses 1 base at its end and J loses 9 bases; junction bases beyond the gene matches: 14. cDNA was synthesized by template-switch 5'RACE using a primer carrying a 10-nucleotide random unique molecular identifier by which each TCR transcript was tagged. Over 160 million TCR-beta sequences, covering 15-18 subjects, were produced in each sequencing run. The RNeasy kit was used to extract total RNA. The KAPA Real-time Library Amplification kit was used to amplify TCR-beta VDJ regions with primers for the TCR constant region and the 5'RACE anchor. A first PCR added sample indexes and Illumina adaptors, after which a second PCR increased the library yield. After Ampure bead purification, the roughly 650 bp TCR product was size-selected on a 2% E-gel SizeSelection system. Before pooling, library quality was assessed on a Bioanalyzer, concentration was determined with Qubit, and library quantification was performed with the Kapa Library Quantification kit. Paired-end 2 x 150 bp sequencing of the libraries was performed on an Illumina HiSeq 2500. To increase sequence diversity, about 23-30% phiX was spiked into each library pool. The paper's processing steps were these. The UMI-based MiGEC pipeline processed quality-filtered reads and removed over 75% of raw TCR sequences during error correction. IMGT germline references were used for alignment of VDJ genes, and clonotypes were defined by a unique CDR3 amino acid sequence together with V-J genes. Clonal expansion, Shannon diversity, and CDR3 relatedness (CalcPairwiseDistances, ClusterSamples) were evaluated with VDJtools, and phylogenetic trees were built with CLCbio workbench. Clones with at least 8 unique UMIs were defined as expanded, with this threshold being based on coefficient-of-variation modelling across technical triplicates. Through fastp at Q25 and MiXCR, TCRdb rebuilt clones from the public reads, retaining in-frame beta chains. Every distinct CDR3 protein forms one entry, paired with its most common genes and DNA. TCRdb, rather than the study authors, made the V and J calls. In this sample the table shows over 50,000 distinct CDR3 sequences, roughly 5% of which occur a single time. The top ten constitute approximately 5.6% of the sample.

This clonotype has at least ten counts. The clone's antigen remains unknown. The record has no base qualities; no much larger clone is one base away. Unsorted PBMC libraries were generated from 2 million PBMCs stored in RNAlater at -80 °C until RNA extraction. Multiple sclerosis patients were enrolled in a US clinical protocol evaluating disease progression by magnetic resonance imaging. Peripheral blood was subjected to Ficoll-Hypaque density gradient centrifugation to isolate PBMCs, which were then cryopreserved in liquid nitrogen. General findings and caveats noted by the study authors: No association of the MS cluster with clinical or MRI features was observed, and the need for larger cohorts was stated by the authors. Across subjects, expanded clones never shared an identical CDR3 amino acid sequence, which suggests that the TCR-beta repertoires in every group were private. TCR clonal expansion was highest in HAM/TSP patients and lowest in MS patients, with MS patients falling below even healthy controls. In phylogenetic analysis, the repertoires of 18 of 34 MS patients grouped into a cluster of related CDR3 sequences, which suggests a possible signature at the repertoire level.

The sequence is built from TRBV18 and TRBJ2-2, and 7 junctional nucleotides match TRBD2. The TCR sequence derives from a human donor with multiple sclerosis. The donor label of this sample is uncertain. Sequencing was done on a sample of PBMCs. The CDR3 corresponds to CASSPRSGNSGIRELFF. The DNA is as follows: TGTGCCAGCTCACCACGCAGCGGGAACTCGGGGATCCGGGAGCTGTTTTTT.